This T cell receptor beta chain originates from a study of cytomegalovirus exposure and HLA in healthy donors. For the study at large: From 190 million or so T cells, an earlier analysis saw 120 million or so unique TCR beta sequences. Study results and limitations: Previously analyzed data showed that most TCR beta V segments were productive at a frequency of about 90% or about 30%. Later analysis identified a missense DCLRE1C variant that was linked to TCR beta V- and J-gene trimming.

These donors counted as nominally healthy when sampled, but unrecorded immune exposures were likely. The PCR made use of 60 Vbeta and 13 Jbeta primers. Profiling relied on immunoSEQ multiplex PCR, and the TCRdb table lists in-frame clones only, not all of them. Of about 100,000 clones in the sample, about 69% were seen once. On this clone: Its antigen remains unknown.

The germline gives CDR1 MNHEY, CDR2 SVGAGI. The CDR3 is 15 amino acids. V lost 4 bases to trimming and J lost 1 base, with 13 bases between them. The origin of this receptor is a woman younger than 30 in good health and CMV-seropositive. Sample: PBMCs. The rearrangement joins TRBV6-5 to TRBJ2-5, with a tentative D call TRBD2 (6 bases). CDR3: CASSWGGVGQETQYF. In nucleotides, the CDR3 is TGTGCCAGCAGTTGGGGAGGTGTGGGCCAAGAGACCCAGTACTTC.